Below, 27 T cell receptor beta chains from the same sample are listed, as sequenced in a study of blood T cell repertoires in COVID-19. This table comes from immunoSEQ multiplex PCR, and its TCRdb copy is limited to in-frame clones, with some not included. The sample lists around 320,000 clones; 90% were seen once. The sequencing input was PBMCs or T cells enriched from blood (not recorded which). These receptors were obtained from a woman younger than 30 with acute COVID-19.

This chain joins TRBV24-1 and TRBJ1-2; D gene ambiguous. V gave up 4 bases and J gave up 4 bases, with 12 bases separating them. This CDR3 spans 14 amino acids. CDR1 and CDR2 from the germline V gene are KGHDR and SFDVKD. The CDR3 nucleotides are TGTGCCACCAGTGACCCTACCCGAATCTATGGCTACACCTTC. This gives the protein CATSDPTRIYGYTF.

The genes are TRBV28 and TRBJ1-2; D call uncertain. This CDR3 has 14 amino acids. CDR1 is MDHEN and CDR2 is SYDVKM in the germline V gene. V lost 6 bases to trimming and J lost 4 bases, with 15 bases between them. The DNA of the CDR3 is TGTGCCAGCAGCCCAGTCAGTTTTATCTATGGCTACACCTTC. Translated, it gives CASSPVSFIYGYTF.

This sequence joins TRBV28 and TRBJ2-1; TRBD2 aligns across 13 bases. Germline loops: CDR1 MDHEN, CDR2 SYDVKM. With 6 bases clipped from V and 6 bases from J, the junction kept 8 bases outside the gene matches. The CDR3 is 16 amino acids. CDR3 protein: CASSPATSGRFNEQFF. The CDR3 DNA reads TGTGCCAGCAGCCCAGCGACTAGCGGGAGGTTCAATGAGCAGTTCTTC.

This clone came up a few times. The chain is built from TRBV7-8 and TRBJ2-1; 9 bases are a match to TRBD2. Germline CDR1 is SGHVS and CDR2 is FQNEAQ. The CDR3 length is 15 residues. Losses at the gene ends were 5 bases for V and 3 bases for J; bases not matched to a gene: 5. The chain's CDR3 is CASSPSGIGYNEQFF. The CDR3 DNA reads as TGTGCCAGCAGCCCTAGCGGGATTGGCTACAATGAGCAGTTCTTC.

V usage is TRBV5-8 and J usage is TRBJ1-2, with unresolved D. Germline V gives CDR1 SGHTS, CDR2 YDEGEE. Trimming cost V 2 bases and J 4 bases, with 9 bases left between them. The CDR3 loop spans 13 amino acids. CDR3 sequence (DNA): TGTGCCAGCAGCTTTCAGATGCCCTATGGCTACACCTTC. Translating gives CASSFQMPYGYTF. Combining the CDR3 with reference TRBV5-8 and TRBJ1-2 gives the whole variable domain EAGVTQSPTHLIKTRGQQATLRCSPISGHTSVYWYQQALGLGLQFLLWYDEGEERNRGNFPPRFSGRQFPNYSSELNVNALELEDSALYLCASSFQMPYGYTFGSGTRLTVV.

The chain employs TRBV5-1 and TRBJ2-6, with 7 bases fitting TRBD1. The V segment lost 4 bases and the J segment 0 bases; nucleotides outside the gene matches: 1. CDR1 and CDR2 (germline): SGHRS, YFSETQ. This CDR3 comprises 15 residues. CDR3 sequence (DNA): TGCGCCAGCAGCGGGACAGCCTCTGGGGCCAACGTCCTGACTTTC. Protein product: CASSGTASGANVLTF.

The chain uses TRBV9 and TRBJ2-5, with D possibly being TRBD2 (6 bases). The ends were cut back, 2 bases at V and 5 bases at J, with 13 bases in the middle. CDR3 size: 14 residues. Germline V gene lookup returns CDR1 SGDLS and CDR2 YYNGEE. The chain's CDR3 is CASSVQDAGETQYF. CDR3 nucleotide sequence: TGTGCCAGCAGCGTTCAGGACGCGGGGGAGACCCAGTACTTC.

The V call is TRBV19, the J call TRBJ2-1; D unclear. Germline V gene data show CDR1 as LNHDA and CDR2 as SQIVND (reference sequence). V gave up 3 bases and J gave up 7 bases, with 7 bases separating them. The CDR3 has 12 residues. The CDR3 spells CASSIVRNEQFF. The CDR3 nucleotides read TGTGCCAGTAGTATCGTTCGGAATGAGCAGTTCTTC.

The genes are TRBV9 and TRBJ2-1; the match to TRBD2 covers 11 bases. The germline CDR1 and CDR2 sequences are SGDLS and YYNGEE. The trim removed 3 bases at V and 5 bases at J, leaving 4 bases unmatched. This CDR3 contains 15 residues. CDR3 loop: CASSATSGSNNEQFF. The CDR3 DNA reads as TGTGCCAGCAGCGCCACTAGCGGGAGTAACAATGAGCAGTTCTTC.

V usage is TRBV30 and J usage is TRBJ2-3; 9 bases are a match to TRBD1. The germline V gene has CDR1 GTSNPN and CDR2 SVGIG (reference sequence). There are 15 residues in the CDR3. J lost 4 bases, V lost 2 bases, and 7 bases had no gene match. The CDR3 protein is CAWSTWDRVSDTQYF. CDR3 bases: TGTGCCTGGAGTACGTGGGACAGGGTTTCAGATACGCAGTATTTT.

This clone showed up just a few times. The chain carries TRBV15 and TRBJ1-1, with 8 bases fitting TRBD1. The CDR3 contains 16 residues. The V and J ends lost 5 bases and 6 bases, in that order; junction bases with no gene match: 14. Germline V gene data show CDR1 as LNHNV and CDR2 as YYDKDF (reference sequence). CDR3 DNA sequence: TGTGCCACCAGCGGAGTTCCGGGACAGGCAATCCCTGAAGCTTTCTTT. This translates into CATSGVPGQAIPEAFF.

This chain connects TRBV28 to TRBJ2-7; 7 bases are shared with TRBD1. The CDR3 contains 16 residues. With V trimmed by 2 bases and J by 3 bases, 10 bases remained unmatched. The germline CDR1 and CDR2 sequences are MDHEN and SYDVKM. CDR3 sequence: CASSLGTVVPGYEQYF. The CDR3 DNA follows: TGTGCCAGCAGTTTAGGGACAGTAGTCCCAGGCTACGAGCAGTACTTC.

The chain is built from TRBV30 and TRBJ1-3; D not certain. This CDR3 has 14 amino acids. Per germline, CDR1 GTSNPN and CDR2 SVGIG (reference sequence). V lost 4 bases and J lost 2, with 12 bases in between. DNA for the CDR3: TGTGCCTGGACCGTGGGCATTCCTGGAAACACCATATATTTT. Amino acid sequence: CAWTVGIPGNTIYF.

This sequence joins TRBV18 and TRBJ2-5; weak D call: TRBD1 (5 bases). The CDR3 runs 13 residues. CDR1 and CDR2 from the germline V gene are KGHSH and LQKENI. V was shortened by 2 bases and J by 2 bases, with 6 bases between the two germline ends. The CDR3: CASSPGHQETQYF. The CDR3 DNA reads TGTGCCAGCTCACCAGGACATCAAGAGACCCAGTACTTC.

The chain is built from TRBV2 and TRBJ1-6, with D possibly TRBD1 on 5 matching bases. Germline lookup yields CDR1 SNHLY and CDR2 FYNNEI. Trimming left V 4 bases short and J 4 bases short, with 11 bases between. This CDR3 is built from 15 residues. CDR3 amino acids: CASSGTRNYNSPLHF. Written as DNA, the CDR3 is TGTGCCAGCAGTGGGACAAGGAATTATAATTCACCCCTCCACTTT.

CDR3 sequence: CASSVAPGRESNTEAFF. The CDR3 nucleotides are TGTGCCAGCAGCGTTGCCCCGGGCCGGGAATCGAACACTGAAGCTTTCTTT. The chain links TRBV9 to TRBJ1-1; no reliable D call. Germline-derived CDR1 and CDR2 are SGDLS and YYNGEE. The CDR3 extends over 17 amino acids. Trimming took 2 bases from V and 1 from J, leaving 18 bases between them.

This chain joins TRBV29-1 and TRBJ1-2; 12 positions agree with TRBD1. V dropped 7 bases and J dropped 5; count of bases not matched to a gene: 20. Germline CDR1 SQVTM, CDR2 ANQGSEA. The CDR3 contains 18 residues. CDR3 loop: CSAARGDRGPTGSYGYTF. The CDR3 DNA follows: TGCAGCGCCGCTCGAGGGGACAGGGGGCCTACAGGGTCTTATGGCTACACCTTC.

CDR3 sequence: CATSDLREGLAGSEQFF. CDR3 bases: TGTGCCACCAGTGATTTGCGGGAGGGACTAGCGGGAAGTGAGCAGTTCTTC. This chain links TRBV24-1 with TRBJ2-1; 13 bases are a match to TRBD2. The V gene's germline CDR1 is KGHDR and CDR2 SFDVKD. The CDR3 sequence is 17 residues long. With 0 bases clipped from V and 9 bases from J, the junction kept 7 bases outside the gene matches.

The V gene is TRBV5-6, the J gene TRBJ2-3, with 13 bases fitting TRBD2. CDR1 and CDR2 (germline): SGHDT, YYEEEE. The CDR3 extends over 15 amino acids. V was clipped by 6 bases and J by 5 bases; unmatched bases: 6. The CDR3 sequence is CASTGLAGSRDTQYF. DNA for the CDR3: TGTGCCAGCACGGGACTAGCGGGGTCTAGAGATACGCAGTATTTT.

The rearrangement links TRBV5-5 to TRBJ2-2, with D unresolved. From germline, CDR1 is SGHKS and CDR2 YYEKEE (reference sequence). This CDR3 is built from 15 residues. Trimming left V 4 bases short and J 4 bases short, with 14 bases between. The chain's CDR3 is CASSPGWHTTGELFF. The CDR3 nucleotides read TGTGCCAGCAGCCCTGGTTGGCACACCACCGGGGAGCTGTTTTTT.

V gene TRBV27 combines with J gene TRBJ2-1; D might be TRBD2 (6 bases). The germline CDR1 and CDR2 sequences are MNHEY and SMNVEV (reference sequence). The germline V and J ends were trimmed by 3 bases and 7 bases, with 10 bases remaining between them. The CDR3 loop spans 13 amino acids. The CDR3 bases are TGTGCCAGCAGTTTGCCTAGCGCGAATGAGCAGTTCTTC. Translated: CASSLPSANEQFF.

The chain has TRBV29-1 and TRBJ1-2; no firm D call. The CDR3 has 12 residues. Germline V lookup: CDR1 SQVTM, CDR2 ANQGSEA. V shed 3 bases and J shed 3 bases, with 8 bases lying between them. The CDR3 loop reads CSVDPQDYGYTF. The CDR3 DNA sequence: TGCAGCGTTGACCCCCAGGACTATGGCTACACCTTC.

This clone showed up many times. DNA for the CDR3: TGTGCCAGCAGCTTCCAAGGGGATCAGCCCCAGCATTTT. As protein: CASSFQGDQPQHF. The rearrangement uses TRBV6-5 and TRBJ1-5, with a possible D match to TRBD1 (5 bases). CDR1 is MNHEY, CDR2 SVGAGI, per germline. Trimming removed 6 bases from V and 5 bases from J, with 11 bases in between. The CDR3 contains 13 residues.

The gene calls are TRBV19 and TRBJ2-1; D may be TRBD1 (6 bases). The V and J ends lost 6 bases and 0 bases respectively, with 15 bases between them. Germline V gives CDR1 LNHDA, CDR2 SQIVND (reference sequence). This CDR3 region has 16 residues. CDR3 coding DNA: TGTGCCAGTAGCCGGGACACCCTGAGCTCCTACAATGAGCAGTTCTTC. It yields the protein CASSRDTLSSYNEQFF.

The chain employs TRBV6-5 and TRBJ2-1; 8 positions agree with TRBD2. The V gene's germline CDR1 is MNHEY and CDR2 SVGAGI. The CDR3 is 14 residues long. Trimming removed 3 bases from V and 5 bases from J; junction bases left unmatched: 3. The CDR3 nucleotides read TGTGCCAGCAGTTATTCGGGGGGGGACAATGAGCAGTTCTTC. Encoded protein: CASSYSGGDNEQFF.

The CDR3 DNA follows: TGTGCCAGCAGCTCGCAGGGGAACACCGGGGAGCTGTTTTTT. This encodes CASSSQGNTGELFF. The V gene is TRBV7-3, the J gene TRBJ2-2, with D tentatively TRBD1 (5 bases). This CDR3 is built from 14 residues. The V and J ends lost 4 bases and 1 base respectively, with 7 bases between them. In germline, CDR1 is SGHTA, CDR2 FQGTGA.

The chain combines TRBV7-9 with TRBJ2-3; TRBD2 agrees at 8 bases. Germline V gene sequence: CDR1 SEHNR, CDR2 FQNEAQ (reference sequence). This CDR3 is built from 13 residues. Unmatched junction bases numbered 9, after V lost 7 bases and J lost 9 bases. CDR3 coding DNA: TGTGCCAGCACCCCCGGGGGGGTAGAGACGCAGTATTTT. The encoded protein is CASTPGGVETQYF.